This T cell receptor beta chain is drawn from a study of blood T cell repertoires in COVID-19. Study context: Recovered status in Cohort 3 required two negative PCRs, clearance, or symptom resolution. T cells, B-cell-depleted T cells, or PBMCs supplied cDNA or gDNA. Acute and convalescent COVID-19 samples came from the United States, Italy and Spain.

V gave up 0 bases and J gave up 2 bases, with 5 bases separating them. Germline V gene data show CDR1 as SGHDT and CDR2 as YYEEEE. The CDR3 covers 14 residues. Only in-frame clones appear in the TCRdb table, and some are missing; sequencing was by immunoSEQ multiplex PCR. The table includes more than 120,000 clones, approximately 84% detected once. The chain employs TRBV5-6 and TRBJ1-4, with D unresolved. Sequenced input: PBMCs or T cells enriched from blood (not recorded which). This receptor was identified in a man aged 45-65 years in a cohort exposed to, infected with or recovered from COVID-19 (not recorded which). As DNA, the CDR3 is TGTGCCAGCAGCTTGGCTAACACTAATGAAAAACTGTTTTTT. It is translated as CASSLANTNEKLFF.